What follows describes a single T cell receptor (beta chain). The data are from a study of monozygotic twins with inflammatory bowel disease. Donors gave about 2.5 ml of blood apiece. One entry per CDR3 protein, without DNA, is what TCRdb gives after re-calling the 5' RACE reads. The table gives about 93,000 distinct CDR3 sequences; the top ten clones make up around 6.8% of it. This CDR3 comprises 16 residues. CDR1 SNHLY and CDR2 FYNNEI come from the germline V gene. Sequencing was performed on blood. The clonotype was recovered from a human donor with ulcerative colitis or Crohn's disease, or a healthy co-twin of an affected twin (not recorded which). This sequence joins TRBV2 and TRBJ2-1; the D call of TRBD1 rests on TCRdb alone, since no DNA is present to check it. CDR3 in amino acids: CASPRTGASSYNEQFF.